This TCR beta chain was captured by sequencing in a study of T cells in Graves' hyperthyroidism and ophthalmopathy. At the level of the study: The authors collected peripheral blood at initial diagnosis, before any treatment.

V gave up 1 base and J gave up 0 bases; unmatched junction bases: 3. CDR3 size: 15 residues. Germline CDR1 is LGHDT and CDR2 is YNNKEL (reference sequence). This clonotype appeared many times. RNA transcripts provided the source from which TCR beta CDR3 regions were amplified. Initially, a first-round RT-PCR of the TCR CDR3 employed the HTBI primer set. TCRdb fed the multiplex PCR reads into MiXCR, producing one record per CDR3 protein. Among some 560,000 distinct CDR3 sequences listed, around 13% were seen once. The source is a woman in her thirties or forties with Graves' hyperthyroidism. The V and J genes are TRBV3-1 and TRBJ2-7; 7 bases agree with TRBD2. Sequenced material: blood. The CDR3 bases are TGTGCCAGCAGCCAAGGTGGGGACTACTCCTACGAGCAGTACTTC. Its protein product is CASSQGGDYSYEQYF.